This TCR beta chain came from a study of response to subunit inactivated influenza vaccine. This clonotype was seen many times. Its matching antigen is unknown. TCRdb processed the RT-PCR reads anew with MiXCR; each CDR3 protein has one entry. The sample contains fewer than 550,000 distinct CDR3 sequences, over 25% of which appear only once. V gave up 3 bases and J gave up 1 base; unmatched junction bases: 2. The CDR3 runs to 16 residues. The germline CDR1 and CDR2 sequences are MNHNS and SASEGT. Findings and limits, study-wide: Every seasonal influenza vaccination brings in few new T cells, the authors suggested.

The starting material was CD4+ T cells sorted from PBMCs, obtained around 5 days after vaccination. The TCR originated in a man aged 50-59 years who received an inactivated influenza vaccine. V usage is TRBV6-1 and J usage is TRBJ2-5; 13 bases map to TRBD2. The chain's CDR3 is CASSEGLAGPQETQYF. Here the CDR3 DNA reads TGTGCCAGCAGTGAGGGACTAGCGGGGCCCCAAGAGACCCAGTACTTC.